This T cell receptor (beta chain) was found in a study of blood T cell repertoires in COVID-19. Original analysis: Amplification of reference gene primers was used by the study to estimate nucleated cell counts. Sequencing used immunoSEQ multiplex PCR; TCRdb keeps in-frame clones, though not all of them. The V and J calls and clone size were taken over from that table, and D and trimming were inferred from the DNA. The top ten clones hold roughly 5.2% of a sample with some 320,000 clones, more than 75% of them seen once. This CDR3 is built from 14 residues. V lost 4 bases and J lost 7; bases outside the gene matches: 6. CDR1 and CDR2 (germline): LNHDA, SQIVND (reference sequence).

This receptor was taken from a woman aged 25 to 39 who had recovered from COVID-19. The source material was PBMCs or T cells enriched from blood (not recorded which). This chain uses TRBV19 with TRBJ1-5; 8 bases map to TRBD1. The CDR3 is CASSTQGARQPQHF. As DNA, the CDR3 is TGTGCCAGTAGTACCCAGGGGGCTCGGCAGCCCCAGCATTTT.